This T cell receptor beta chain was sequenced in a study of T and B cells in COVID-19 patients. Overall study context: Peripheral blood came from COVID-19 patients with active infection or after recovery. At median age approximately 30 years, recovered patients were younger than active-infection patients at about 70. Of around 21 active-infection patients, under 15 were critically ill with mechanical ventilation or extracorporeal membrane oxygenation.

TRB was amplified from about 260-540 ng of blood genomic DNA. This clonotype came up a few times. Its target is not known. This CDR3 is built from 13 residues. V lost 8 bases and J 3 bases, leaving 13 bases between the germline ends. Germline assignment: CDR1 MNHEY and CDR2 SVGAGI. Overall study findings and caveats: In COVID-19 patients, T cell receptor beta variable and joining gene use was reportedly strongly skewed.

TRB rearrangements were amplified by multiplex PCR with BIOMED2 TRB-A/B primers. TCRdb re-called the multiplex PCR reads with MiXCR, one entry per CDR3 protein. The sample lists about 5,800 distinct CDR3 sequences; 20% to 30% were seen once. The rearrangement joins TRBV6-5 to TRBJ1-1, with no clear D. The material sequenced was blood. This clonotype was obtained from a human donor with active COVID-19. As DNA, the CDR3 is TGTGCCAGCGGTCCGCGGAGTGACACTGAAGCTTTCTTT. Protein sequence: CASGPRSDTEAFF.